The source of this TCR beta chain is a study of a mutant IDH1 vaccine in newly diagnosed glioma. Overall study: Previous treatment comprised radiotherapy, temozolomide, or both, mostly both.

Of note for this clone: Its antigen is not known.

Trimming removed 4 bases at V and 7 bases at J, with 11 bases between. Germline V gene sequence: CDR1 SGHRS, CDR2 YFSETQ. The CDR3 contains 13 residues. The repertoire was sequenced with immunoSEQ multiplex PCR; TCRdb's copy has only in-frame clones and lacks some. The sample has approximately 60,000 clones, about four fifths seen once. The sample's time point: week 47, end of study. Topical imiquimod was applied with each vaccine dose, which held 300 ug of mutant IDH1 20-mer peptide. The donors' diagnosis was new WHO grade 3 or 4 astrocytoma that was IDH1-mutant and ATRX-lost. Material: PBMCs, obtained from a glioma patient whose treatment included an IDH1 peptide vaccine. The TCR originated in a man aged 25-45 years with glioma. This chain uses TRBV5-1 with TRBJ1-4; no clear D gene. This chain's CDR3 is CASSTWTAEKLFF. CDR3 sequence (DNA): TGCGCCAGCAGCACCTGGACGGCTGAAAAACTGTTTTTT.